This T cell receptor beta chain was found in a study of blood T cell repertoires in COVID-19 (dated by TCRdb to about 2020). Turning to the overall study: The collaborator samples originated in the United States, Italy and Spain and spanned the acute and convalescent phases of COVID-19. The samples were drawn from two sources: the first 160 participants of the ongoing ImmuneRACE study, and 1,000 to 1,500 subjects contributed by 6 global collaborators. Deeply sampled blood TCRbeta repertoires from subjects exposed to, actively infected with, or recovered from COVID-19 were included in the dataset. The prospective study material was composed of cDNA or gDNA derived from T cells, B-cell-depleted T cells, or PBMCs. HLA class I and class II types, where available, came from metadata supplied by the sample provider rather than from assay-based typing. A freely available public database, intended as a resource for researchers studying the immune response to SARS-CoV-2, is where the repertoires were released. Nearly every sample came with metadata listing a de-identified subject ID, COVID-19 status, age in years and sex. Broad study findings and their caveats: Clinical and demographic metadata were provided uncurated, with the amount varying by source and participant.

CDR3 length: 12 amino acids, cysteine to phenylalanine. Only CDR3 DNA remains: 36 bases, in frame from the first base. V is reduced by 6 bases and J by 7 bases, leaving a spacing of 10 bases between them. Collaborating institutions collected whole blood in K2EDTA tubes following their own protocols. For TCRbeta analysis, collaborators shipped samples in one of three forms: frozen whole blood, isolated PBMCs, or DNA extracted from either of those sample types. TCRbeta CDR3 regions were amplified from genomic DNA by means of the immunoSEQ Assay, a bias-controlled multiplex PCR. Regarding the original processing steps: Within the assay, amplification of reference gene primers was used to estimate how many nucleated cells each sample contained. To quantify the absolute abundance of each unique TCRbeta CDR3 rearrangement, sequence reads were collapsed and filtered. Productive Simpson clonality was computed per sample as the square root of Simpson's diversity index over productive rearrangements. This immuneACCESS table, as held by TCRdb, lists in-frame sequences with V and J called but not all clones. Of the missing ones, under half trace to an unresolved V gene in checked studies; the others have no known cause. That table is the source of V, J and clone size, and D and trimming were worked out from the DNA. The sample table contains 250,000 to 350,000 clones; only one count was recorded for about 89% of them. The ten largest clonotypes hold around 13% of the sample.

As regards this clone: The target of this receptor is not known. One base away there is no much larger clone; base qualities are not given.

Sequencing was done on a sample of peripheral blood. The source is a woman aged 55-70 years with acute or convalescent COVID-19. This sequence uses TRBV12-3 or TRBV12-4 and TRBJ2-1, and the D gene may be TRBD2, 6 bases matching. At the DNA level, the sequence is TGTGCCAGCAGGGGACTCCATAATGAGCAGTTCTTC. It encodes CASRGLHNEQFF.